The entry below describes one T cell receptor (beta chain). Its antigen is not identified. The junction had 6 bases not matched to a gene; V was cut back by 0 bases and J by 0 bases. This CDR3 contains 17 residues. The data were taken from a study of shared clonotypes between healthy human individuals. Whole-study results and caveats: Estimated clonotype richness was generally higher in naive than memory subsets.

Method: immunoSEQ multiplex PCR; TCRdb's copy keeps in-frame clones and lacks some. The table records 800,000 to 950,000 clones, just over 95% of them present only once. In the naive CD8 group, cells lacked CD45RO and were positively selected for CCR7, so terminally differentiated effector memory CD45RA+ cells were left out. This clonotype was obtained from a man aged 25 to 45 in good health. The sequenced material came from naive CD8+ T cells sorted from blood. The chain links TRBV5-3 to TRBJ2-7; 10 bases line up with TRBD2. TRBV5-3 is flagged as an ORF with uncertain function. This CDR3 is CARSLGVTSGDSYEQYF. CDR3 nucleotide sequence: TGTGCCAGAAGCTTGGGTGTTACTAGCGGGGACTCCTACGAGCAGTACTTC.